These 3 T cell receptor beta chains share one sample of origin, sequenced in a study of siplizumab effects on memory and regulatory T cells. TCRdb's copy holds only in-frame clones and misses some; the assay was immunoSEQ multiplex PCR. The table lists some 96,000 clones, 80% to 95% of them singletons. Sequencing used CD4+ T cells sorted from blood. All receptors come from a human donor in good health.

This chain connects TRBV5-4 to TRBJ2-2; the match to TRBD2 covers 10 bases. The CDR3 covers 17 residues. The trim removed 0 bases at V and 0 bases at J, leaving 2 bases unmatched. Germline CDR1 and CDR2: SGHNT and YYREEE (reference sequence). The chain's CDR3 is CASSLDSGGANTGELFF. DNA of the CDR3: TGTGCCAGCAGCTTGGACAGCGGGGGGGCGAACACCGGGGAGCTGTTTTTT.

In this sample, this clone turned up once. The rearrangement uses TRBV2 and TRBJ2-5; D is unclear. V lost 6 bases and J 1 base, leaving 6 bases between the germline ends. Germline V gene data show CDR1 as SNHLY and CDR2 as FYNNEI. The CDR3 is 12 amino acids. The CDR3 sequence is CASRPPQETQYF. The CDR3 bases are TGTGCCAGCAGACCACCCCAAGAGACCCAGTACTTC.

This sequence joins TRBV2 and TRBJ2-7; possibly TRBD2 for D (5 bases). Trimming pared 6 bases from V and 2 bases from J, leaving 8 bases between. The CDR3 has 12 amino acids. CDR1 SNHLY and CDR2 FYNNEI come from the germline V gene. In nucleotides, the CDR3 is TGTGCCAGCAGAGCACTAGCCTACGAGCAGTACTTC. It codes for CASRALAYEQYF.